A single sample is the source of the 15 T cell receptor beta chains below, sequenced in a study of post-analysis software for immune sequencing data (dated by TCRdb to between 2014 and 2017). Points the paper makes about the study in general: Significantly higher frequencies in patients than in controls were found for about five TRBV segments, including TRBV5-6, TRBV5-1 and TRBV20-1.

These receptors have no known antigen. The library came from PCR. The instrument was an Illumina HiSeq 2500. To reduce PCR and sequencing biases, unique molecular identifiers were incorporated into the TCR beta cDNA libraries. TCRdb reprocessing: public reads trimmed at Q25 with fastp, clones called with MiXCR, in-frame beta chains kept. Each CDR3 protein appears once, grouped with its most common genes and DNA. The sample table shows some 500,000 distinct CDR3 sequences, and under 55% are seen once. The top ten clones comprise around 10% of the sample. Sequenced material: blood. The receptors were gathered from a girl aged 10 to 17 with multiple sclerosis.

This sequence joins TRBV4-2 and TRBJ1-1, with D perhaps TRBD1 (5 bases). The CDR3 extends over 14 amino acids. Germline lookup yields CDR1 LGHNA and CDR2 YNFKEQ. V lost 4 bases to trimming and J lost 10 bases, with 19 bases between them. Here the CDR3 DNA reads TGTGCCAGCAGCCCGAAAACGGGGGATGAGGTAGCTTTCTTT. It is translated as CASSPKTGDEVAFF.

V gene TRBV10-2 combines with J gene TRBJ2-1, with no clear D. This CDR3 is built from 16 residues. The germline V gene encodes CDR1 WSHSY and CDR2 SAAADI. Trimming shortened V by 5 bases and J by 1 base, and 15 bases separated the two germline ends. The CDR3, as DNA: TGCGCCAGCAGTCCCCTCGTAGCCAGTTCCTACAATGAGCAGTTCTTC. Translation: CASSPLVASSYNEQFF.

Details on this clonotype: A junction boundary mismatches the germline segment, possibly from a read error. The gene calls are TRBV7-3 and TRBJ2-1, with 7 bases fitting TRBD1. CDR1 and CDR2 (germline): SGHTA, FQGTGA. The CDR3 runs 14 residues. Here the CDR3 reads CASGLGRDRNEQFF. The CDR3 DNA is TGTGCCAGCGGCTTAGGCAGGGACAGAAATGAGCAGTTCTTC.

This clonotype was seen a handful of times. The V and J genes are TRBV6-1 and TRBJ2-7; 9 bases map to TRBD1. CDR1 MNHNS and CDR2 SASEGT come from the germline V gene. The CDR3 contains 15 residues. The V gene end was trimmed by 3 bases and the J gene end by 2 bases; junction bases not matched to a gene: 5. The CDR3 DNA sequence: TGTGCCAGCAGTGAGGGGACAGGGACCCCCTACGAGCAGTACTTC. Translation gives CASSEGTGTPYEQYF.

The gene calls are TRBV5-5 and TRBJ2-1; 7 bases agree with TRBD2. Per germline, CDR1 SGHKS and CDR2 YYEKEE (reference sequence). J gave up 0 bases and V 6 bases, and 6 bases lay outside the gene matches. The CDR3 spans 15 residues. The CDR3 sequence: CASNLAASSYNEQFF. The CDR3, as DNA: TGTGCCAGCAACCTAGCGGCTTCCTCCTACAATGAGCAGTTCTTC.

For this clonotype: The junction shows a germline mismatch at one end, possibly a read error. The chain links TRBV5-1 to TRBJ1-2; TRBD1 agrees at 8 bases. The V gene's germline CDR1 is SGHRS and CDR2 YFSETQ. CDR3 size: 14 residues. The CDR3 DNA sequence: TGCGCCAGCAGCGTGGGACAGGCGGACTATGGCAACACCTTC. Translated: CASSVGQADYGNTF.

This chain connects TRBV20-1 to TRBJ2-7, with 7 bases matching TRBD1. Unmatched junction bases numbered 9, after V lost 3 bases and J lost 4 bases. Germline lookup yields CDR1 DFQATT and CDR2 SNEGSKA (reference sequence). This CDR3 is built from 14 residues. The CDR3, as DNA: TGCAGTGCTAGCGTGGGGACAGAGAGATACGAGCAGTACTTC. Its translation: CSASVGTERYEQYF.

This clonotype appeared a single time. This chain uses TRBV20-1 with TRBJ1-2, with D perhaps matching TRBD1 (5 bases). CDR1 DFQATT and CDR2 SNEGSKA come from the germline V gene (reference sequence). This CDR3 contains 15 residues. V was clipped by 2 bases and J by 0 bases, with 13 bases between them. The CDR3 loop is CSARKKGRTNYGYTF. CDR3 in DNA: TGCAGTGCTAGAAAGAAGGGGCGGACTAACTATGGCTACACCTTC.

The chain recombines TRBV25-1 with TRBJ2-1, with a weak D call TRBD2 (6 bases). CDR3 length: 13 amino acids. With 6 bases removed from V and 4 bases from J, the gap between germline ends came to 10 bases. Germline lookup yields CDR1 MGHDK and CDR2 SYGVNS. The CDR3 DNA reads TGTGCCAGCAGCGGGACTTTTTACAATGAGCAGTTCTTC. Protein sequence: CASSGTFYNEQFF.

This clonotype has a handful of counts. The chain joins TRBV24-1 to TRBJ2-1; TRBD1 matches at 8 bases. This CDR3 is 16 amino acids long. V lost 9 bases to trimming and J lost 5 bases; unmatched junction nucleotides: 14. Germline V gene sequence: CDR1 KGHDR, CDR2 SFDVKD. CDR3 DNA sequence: TGTGCCACCGGCCTTGGTGCAGGGGGCTGGGACAATGAGCAGTTCTTC. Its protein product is CATGLGAGGWDNEQFF.

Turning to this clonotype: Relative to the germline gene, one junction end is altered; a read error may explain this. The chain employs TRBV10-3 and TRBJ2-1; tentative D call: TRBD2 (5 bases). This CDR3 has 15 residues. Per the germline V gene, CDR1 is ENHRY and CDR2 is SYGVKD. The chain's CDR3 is CAITETGISYNGQFF. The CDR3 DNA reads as TGTGCCATCACTGAGACGGGGATCTCCTACAATGGGCAGTTCTTC.

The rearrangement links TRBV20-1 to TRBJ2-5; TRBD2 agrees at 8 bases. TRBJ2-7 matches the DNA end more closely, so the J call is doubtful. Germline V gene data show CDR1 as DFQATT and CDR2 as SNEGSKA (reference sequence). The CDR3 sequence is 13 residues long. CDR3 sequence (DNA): TGCAGTGCTAGTCAGCGGGAGCACTACGAGCAGTACTTC. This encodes CSASQREHYEQYF.

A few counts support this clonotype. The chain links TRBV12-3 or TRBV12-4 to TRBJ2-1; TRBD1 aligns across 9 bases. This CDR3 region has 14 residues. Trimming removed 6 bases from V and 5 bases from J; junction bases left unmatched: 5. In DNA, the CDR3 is TGTGCCAGCAGACAGGGGGCTCTAAACAATGAGCAGTTCTTC. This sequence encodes CASRQGALNNEQFF.

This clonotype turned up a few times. CDR3 nucleotide sequence: TGCGCCAGCAGCCAAGGCGGGGTACAGTTCTTC. Amino acids: CASSQGGVQFF. This chain links TRBV4-1 with TRBJ2-1, with D possibly TRBD2 on 6 matching bases. Germline lookup yields CDR1 MGHRA and CDR2 YSYEKL. V dropped 1 base and J dropped 13 bases, with 8 bases sitting between them. The CDR3 sequence is 11 residues long.

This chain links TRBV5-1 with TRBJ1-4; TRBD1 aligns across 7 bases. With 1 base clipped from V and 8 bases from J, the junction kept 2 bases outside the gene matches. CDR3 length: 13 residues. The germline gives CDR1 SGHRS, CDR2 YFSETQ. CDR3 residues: CASSLTGEEKLFF. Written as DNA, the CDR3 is TGCGCCAGCAGCTTGACAGGGGAGGAAAAACTGTTTTTT.